The present T cell receptor (beta chain) was sequenced within a study of tumor and adjacent non-tumor tissue in lung cancer. On this clonotype itself: No antigen is known for it. A single base separates this from a much larger clone, so it may be a read error. The CDR3 does not close with the conserved phenylalanine or tryptophan, likely indicating a read error.

Study results and caveats: Higher tumor TCR diversity was associated with shorter survival. Tumor tissue had significantly higher TCR diversity than normal lung. Top 100 clones took a larger repertoire share in normal lung.

Three rounds of nested PCR, following a modified ARM-PCR protocol, produced the TCRbeta library. TCRdb re-analysed the multiplex PCR reads in MiXCR, keeping a single row per CDR3 protein. The sample consists of more than 85,000 distinct CDR3 sequences, roughly 77% of them appearing once. Per germline, CDR1 LGHNT and CDR2 FRNRAP. The ends were cut back, 4 bases at V and 5 bases at J, with 8 bases in the middle. The CDR3 contains 12 residues. No cell sorting was done before RNA was extracted from the tissue. Chemotherapy-naive patients with new lung cancer underwent thoracic surgery in China, August–late 2014.

The sequenced sample was lung tumor tissue. The chain joins TRBV12-5 to TRBJ2-5, with D perhaps TRBD1 or TRBD2 (5 bases each). The origin of this receptor is a woman in her fifties or sixties with non-small cell lung cancer. CDR3 DNA: TGTGCTAGTGGTTCCGAGGGGGAGACCCAGTACTCC. Its translation: CASGSEGETQYS.